One sample yielded the 18 T cell receptor beta chains listed below, sequenced in a study of cytomegalovirus exposure and HLA in healthy donors. The PCR was carried out with 60 Vbeta primers and 13 Jbeta primers. Profiled with immunoSEQ multiplex PCR; TCRdb holds only in-frame clones, not every one. The sample includes around 200,000 clones, roughly 80% seen only once; the top ten take about a sixth. Material for sequencing was PBMCs. The receptors stem from a man in his forties or fifties in good health and CMV-seronegative.

The chain couples TRBV30 to TRBJ2-1, with D possibly matching TRBD2 (7 bases). V was clipped by 5 bases and J by 8 bases, with 19 bases between them. The germline V gene encodes CDR1 GTSNPN and CDR2 SVGIG (reference sequence). The CDR3 runs 14 residues. The CDR3 DNA reads as TGTGCCTGGCTCCTCGGGGGCGCGGGAGATGAGCAGTTCTTC. Its protein is CAWLLGGAGDEQFF.

The chain is built from TRBV23-1 and TRBJ1-5; D is undetermined. TRBV23-1 has ORF status, its function being uncertain. The germline V and J ends were trimmed by 3 bases and 5 bases, with 23 bases remaining between them. The CDR3 totals 18 residues. The CDR3 reads CASSQSTRPLSAYQPQHF. DNA for the CDR3: TGCGCCAGCAGTCAGTCGACAAGGCCCTTATCGGCCTATCAGCCCCAGCATTTT.

The chain is built from TRBV2 and TRBJ2-1, with 9 bases lining up with TRBD2. The trim removed 7 bases at V and 9 bases at J, leaving 7 bases unmatched. Germline assignment: CDR1 SNHLY and CDR2 FYNNEI. The CDR3 contains 13 residues. In DNA form, the CDR3 reads TGTGCCAGCACCCGGCCTAGCGGGGTTGAGCAGTTCTTC. Translated: CASTRPSGVEQFF.

This sequence joins TRBV7-3 and TRBJ2-6; 8 bases agree with TRBD1. The trim removed 5 bases at V and 2 bases at J, leaving 5 bases unmatched. Germline CDR1 SGHTA, CDR2 FQGTGA. This CDR3 has 16 residues. Here the CDR3 reads CASSGSTGAGANVLTF. CDR3 nucleotides: TGTGCCAGCAGCGGATCGACAGGGGCTGGGGCCAACGTCCTGACTTTC.

J is TRBJ2-7 and V is TRBV5-1; D not certain. CDR1 and CDR2 (germline): SGHRS, YFSETQ. This CDR3 is built from 13 residues. The V end was cut by 3 bases, the J end by 0 bases, with 7 bases between. The CDR3 DNA sequence: TGCGCCAGCAGCTATAGTAGCTCCTACGAGCAGTACTTC. Translation: CASSYSSSYEQYF.

The sample holds a few counts of this clone. The chain links TRBV13 to TRBJ1-1, with a possible D match to TRBD1 (5 bases). The CDR3 loop spans 15 amino acids. Per the germline V gene, CDR1 is PRHDT and CDR2 is FYEKMQ (reference sequence). The V end was cut by 5 bases, the J end by 1 base, with 14 bases between. CDR3 sequence reads: CASSGSGTPNTEAFF. The DNA for the CDR3 is TGTGCCAGCAGCGGCTCCGGGACTCCGAACACTGAAGCTTTCTTT.

This clone has more than one count but fewer than ten. The chain joins TRBV2 to TRBJ2-1; D perhaps matches TRBD1 (6 bases). Germline CDR1 is SNHLY and CDR2 is FYNNEI. The germline V and J ends were trimmed by 2 bases and 9 bases, with 14 bases remaining between them. The CDR3 is 14 amino acids. CDR3 in DNA: TGTGCCAGCAGTGAATACGAAGTAGGGGGTGAGCAGTTCTTC. This encodes CASSEYEVGGEQFF.

V and J are TRBV19 and TRBJ2-5, with TRBD2 matching 7 bases. Looked up from germline, CDR1 is LNHDA and CDR2 is SQIVND (reference sequence). V trimming: 5 bases; J trimming: 1 base; junction bases outside the gene matches: 7. This CDR3 is built from 15 residues. Here the CDR3 DNA reads TGTGCCAGTAGTGAGTTGGGGGGGAGCCAAGAGACCCAGTACTTC. It codes for CASSELGGSQETQYF.

The chain has TRBV6-4 and TRBJ1-5, with 7 bases that match TRBD1. V dropped 0 bases and J dropped 0; count of bases not matched to a gene: 11. The CDR3 covers 19 residues. Germline CDR1 reads MRHNA; CDR2 reads SNTAGT. The CDR3 loop is CASSDSSDDRVSSNQPQHF. CDR3 DNA: TGTGCCAGCAGTGACTCGAGTGACGACAGGGTGAGTAGCAATCAGCCCCAGCATTTT.

The rearrangement uses TRBV19 and TRBJ2-5; 9 bases match TRBD1. The CDR3 totals 16 residues. J gave up 5 bases and V 1 base, and 8 bases lay outside the gene matches. Germline CDR1 reads LNHDA; CDR2 reads SQIVND (reference sequence). The CDR3 is CASSIARTGAQETQYF. In DNA form, the CDR3 reads TGTGCCAGTAGTATAGCTAGGACAGGGGCTCAGGAGACCCAGTACTTC.

The chain couples TRBV27 to TRBJ2-1, with 9 bases that match TRBD2. V was clipped by 6 bases and J by 5 bases; unmatched bases: 8. This CDR3 contains 15 residues. Germline V lookup: CDR1 MNHEY, CDR2 SMNVEV (reference sequence). CDR3 nucleotide sequence: TGTGCCAGCAGCCTAAGGCGCGGGGGGGACAATGAGCAGTTCTTC. The encoded protein is CASSLRRGGDNEQFF.

This clone was seen once. The chain carries TRBV19 and TRBJ2-7; 9 nucleotides line up with TRBD2. J gave up 7 bases and V 2 bases, and 9 bases lay outside the gene matches. The CDR3 is 15 residues long. The germline gives CDR1 LNHDA, CDR2 SQIVND (reference sequence). CDR3 in amino acids: CASSITSGGRSEQYF. DNA of the CDR3: TGTGCCAGTAGTATAACAAGCGGGGGGCGTTCGGAGCAGTACTTC.

The sample holds one count of this clone. This chain connects TRBV28 to TRBJ1-4, with 9 positions matching TRBD1. The V segment lost 4 bases and the J segment 7 bases; nucleotides outside the gene matches: 7. CDR1 and CDR2 (germline): MDHEN, SYDVKM. This CDR3 is built from 15 residues. In nucleotides, the CDR3 is TGTGCCAGCAGTTCCCTAGGGACAGGGTTTGAAAAACTGTTTTTT. Translated, it gives CASSSLGTGFEKLFF.

This clone was seen just once. This chain links TRBV2 with TRBJ2-3, with 12 bases matching TRBD2. Trimming cost V 6 bases and J 6 bases; bases outside gene matches: 13. The CDR3 consists of 17 residues. From germline, CDR1 is SNHLY and CDR2 FYNNEI. The CDR3 region has the DNA TGTGCCAGCAGGGCCACTAGCGGGGGGCGGGGTGGGGATACGCAGTATTTT. Translation gives CASRATSGGRGGDTQYF.

The rearrangement joins TRBV19 to TRBJ2-1; maybe TRBD2 (6 bases). This CDR3 has 15 residues. Germline V CDR1 and CDR2: LNHDA, SQIVND (reference sequence). V lost 5 bases and J 0 bases, leaving 11 bases between the germline ends. CDR3 residues: CASSPAGSSYNEQFF. The CDR3 bases are TGTGCCAGTAGTCCTGCGGGGTCCTCCTACAATGAGCAGTTCTTC.

A note on this clone: Lacking the conserved final phenylalanine or tryptophan, this CDR3 likely reflects a read error. The limits of the CDR3 on the DNA are not certain, so only TCRdb's listed CDR3 is given. V usage is TRBV5-6 and J usage is TRBJ1-2; TRBD1 is taken as the D call from the table, unchecked against the DNA. Germline assignment: CDR1 SGHDT and CDR2 YYEEEE. The CDR3 adds up to 13 amino acids, both ends counted. Here the CDR3 reads CASSLGGTGRASA.

The chain recombines TRBV15 with TRBJ2-1; 8 nucleotides match TRBD2. CDR1 is LNHNV and CDR2 is YYDKDF in the germline V gene (reference sequence). V gave up 4 bases and J gave up 5 bases; unmatched junction bases: 13. The CDR3 contains 17 residues. This chain's CDR3 is CATSTSSGGPLDNEQFF. The CDR3 region has the DNA TGTGCCACCAGCACGTCATCGGGAGGGCCTTTAGACAATGAGCAGTTCTTC.

The V gene is TRBV5-4, the J gene TRBJ1-4; D is perhaps TRBD1 (6 bases). V lost 0 bases and J lost 8, with 14 bases in between. The CDR3 loop spans 15 amino acids. The V gene's germline CDR1 is SGHNT and CDR2 YYREEE (reference sequence). The DNA for the CDR3 is TGTGCCAGCAGCTTGGGCAGGGGTAGTAGGGAAAAACTGTTTTTT. It is translated as CASSLGRGSREKLFF.